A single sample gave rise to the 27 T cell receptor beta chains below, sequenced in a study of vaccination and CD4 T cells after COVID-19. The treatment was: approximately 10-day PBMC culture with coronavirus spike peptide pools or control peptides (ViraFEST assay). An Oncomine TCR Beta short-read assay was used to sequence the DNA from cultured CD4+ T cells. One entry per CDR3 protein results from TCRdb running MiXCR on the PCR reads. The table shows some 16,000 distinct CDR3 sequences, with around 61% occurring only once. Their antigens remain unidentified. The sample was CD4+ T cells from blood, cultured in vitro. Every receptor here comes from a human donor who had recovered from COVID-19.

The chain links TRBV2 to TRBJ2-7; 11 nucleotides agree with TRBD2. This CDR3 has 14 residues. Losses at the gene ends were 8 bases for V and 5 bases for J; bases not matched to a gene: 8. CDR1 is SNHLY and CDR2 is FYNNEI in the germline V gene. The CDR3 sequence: CASWLAGGIDEQYF. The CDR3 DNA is TGTGCCAGCTGGTTAGCGGGAGGGATCGACGAGCAGTACTTC.

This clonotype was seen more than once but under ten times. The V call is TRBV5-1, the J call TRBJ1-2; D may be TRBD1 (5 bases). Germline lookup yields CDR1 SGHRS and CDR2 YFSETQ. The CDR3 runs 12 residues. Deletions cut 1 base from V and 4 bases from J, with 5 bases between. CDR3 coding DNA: TGCGCCAGCAGCTTGCAGGGCTATGGCTACACCTTC. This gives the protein CASSLQGYGYTF.

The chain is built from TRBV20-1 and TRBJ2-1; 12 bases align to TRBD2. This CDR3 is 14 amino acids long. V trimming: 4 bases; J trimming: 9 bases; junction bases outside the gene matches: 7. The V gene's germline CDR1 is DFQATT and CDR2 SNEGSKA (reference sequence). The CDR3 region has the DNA TGCAGTGCTACTCGGACTAGCGGGAACAGTGAGCAGTTCTTC. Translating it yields CSATRTSGNSEQFF.

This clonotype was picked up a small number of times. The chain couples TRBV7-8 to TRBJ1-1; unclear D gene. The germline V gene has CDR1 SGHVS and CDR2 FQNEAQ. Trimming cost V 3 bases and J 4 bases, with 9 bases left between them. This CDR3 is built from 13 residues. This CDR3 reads CASSFARLTEAFF. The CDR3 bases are TGTGCCAGCAGCTTTGCCCGGCTCACTGAAGCTTTCTTT.

Here the CDR3 DNA reads TGCAGTGCCGTTATCGAAGGATTTGAGCAGTACTTC. This encodes CSAVIEGFEQYF. This sequence joins TRBV20-1 and TRBJ2-7; D unresolved. The CDR3 runs to 12 residues. Germline V gene lookup returns CDR1 DFQATT and CDR2 SNEGSKA (reference sequence). Trimming shortened V by 6 bases and J by 7 bases, and 16 bases separated the two germline ends.

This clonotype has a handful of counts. CDR3 loop: CASSPGQGSTDTQYF. CDR3 sequence (DNA): TGTGCCAGCTCGCCCGGACAGGGGAGCACAGATACGCAGTATTTT. The V and J genes are TRBV6-1 and TRBJ2-3; TRBD1 agrees at 9 bases. Germline trimming cut 8 bases from V and 0 bases from J; bases unmatched to any gene: 6. The CDR3 has 15 residues. Germline lookup yields CDR1 MNHNS and CDR2 SASEGT.

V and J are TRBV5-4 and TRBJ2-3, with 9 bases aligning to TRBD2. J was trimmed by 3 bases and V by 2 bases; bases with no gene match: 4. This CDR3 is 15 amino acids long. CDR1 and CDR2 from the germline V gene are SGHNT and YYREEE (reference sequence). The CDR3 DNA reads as TGTGCCAGCAGCTTCTATAGCGGGGGAACAGATACGCAGTATTTT. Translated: CASSFYSGGTDTQYF.

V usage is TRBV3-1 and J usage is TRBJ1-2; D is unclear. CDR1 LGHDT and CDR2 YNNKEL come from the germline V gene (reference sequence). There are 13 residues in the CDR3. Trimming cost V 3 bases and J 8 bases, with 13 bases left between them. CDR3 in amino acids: CASSQYAIPGYTF. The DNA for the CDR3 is TGTGCCAGCAGCCAGTATGCGATTCCGGGCTACACCTTC.

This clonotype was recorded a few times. This chain's CDR3 is CASSLVGGGNQETQYF. The DNA for the CDR3 is TGTGCCAGCAGCTTAGTTGGCGGGGGGAACCAAGAGACCCAGTACTTC. The chain is built from TRBV11-2 and TRBJ2-5; TRBD2 agrees at 8 bases. CDR3 length: 16 amino acids. Germline trimming cut 1 base from V and 0 bases from J; bases unmatched to any gene: 4. The germline gives CDR1 SGHAT, CDR2 FQNNGV. The whole variable domain, filled in from reference TRBV11-2 and TRBJ2-5, reads EAGVAQSPRYKIIEKRQSVAFWCNPISGHATLYWYQQILGQGPKLLIQFQNNGVVDDSQLPKDRFSAERLKGVDSTLKIQPAKLEDSAVYLCASSLVGGGNQETQYFGPGTRLLVL.

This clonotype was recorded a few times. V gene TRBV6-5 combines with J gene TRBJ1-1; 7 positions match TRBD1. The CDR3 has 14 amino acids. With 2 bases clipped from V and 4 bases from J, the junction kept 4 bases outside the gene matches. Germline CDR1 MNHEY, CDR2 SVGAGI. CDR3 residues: CASSYDREGTEAFF. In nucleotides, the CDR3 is TGTGCCAGCAGTTACGACAGGGAGGGCACTGAAGCTTTCTTT.

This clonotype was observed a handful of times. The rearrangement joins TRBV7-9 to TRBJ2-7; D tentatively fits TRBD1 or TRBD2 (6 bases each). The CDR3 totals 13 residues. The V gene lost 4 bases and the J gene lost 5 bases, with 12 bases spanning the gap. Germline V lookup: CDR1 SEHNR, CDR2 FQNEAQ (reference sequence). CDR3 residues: CASSSSGGHEQYF. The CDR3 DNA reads TGTGCCAGCAGCTCCTCCGGGGGCCACGAGCAGTACTTC.

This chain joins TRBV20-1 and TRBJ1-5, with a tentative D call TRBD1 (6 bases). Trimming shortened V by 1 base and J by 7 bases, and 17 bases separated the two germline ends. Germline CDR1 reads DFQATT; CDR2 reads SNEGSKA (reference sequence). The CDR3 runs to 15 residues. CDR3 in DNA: TGCAGTGCTAGAGCCTTAGGACAGTGGAACCAGCCCCAGCATTTT. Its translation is CSARALGQWNQPQHF.

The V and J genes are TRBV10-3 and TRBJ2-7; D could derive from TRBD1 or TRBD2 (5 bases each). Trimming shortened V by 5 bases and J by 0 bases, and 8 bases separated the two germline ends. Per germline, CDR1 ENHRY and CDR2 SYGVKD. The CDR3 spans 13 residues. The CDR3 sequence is CAISSGSSYEQYF. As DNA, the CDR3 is TGTGCCATCAGTTCAGGGAGCTCCTACGAGCAGTACTTC.

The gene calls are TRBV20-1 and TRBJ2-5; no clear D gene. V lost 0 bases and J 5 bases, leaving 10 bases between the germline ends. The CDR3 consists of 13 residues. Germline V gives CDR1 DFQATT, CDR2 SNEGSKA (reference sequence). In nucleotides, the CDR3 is TGCAGTGCTAGAGATCCCAGCTTGGAGACCCAGTACTTC. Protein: CSARDPSLETQYF.

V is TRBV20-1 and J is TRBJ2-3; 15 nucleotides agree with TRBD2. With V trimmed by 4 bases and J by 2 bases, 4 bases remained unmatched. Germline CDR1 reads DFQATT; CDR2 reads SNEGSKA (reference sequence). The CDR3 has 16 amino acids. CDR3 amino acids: CSATGLAGGTTDTQYF. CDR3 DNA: TGCAGTGCTACGGGACTAGCGGGGGGTACCACAGATACGCAGTATTTT.

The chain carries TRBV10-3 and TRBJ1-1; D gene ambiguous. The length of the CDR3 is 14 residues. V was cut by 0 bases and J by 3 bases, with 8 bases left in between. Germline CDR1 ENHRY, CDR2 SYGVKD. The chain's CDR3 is CAISESAAHTEAFF. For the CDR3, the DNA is TGTGCCATCAGTGAGTCCGCAGCTCACACTGAAGCTTTCTTT.

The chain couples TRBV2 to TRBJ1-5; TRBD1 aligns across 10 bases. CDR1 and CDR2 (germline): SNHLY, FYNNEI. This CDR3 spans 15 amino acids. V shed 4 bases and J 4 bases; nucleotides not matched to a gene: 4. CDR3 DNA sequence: TGTGCCAGCAGTGTGTTGGGACAGGGGAATCAGCCCCAGCATTTT. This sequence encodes CASSVLGQGNQPQHF.

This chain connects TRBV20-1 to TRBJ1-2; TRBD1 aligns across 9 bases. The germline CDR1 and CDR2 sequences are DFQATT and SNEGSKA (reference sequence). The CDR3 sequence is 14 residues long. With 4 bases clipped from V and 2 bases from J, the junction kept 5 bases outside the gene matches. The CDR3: CSANTGGVNYGYTF. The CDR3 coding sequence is TGCAGTGCTAATACAGGGGGCGTAAACTATGGCTACACCTTC.

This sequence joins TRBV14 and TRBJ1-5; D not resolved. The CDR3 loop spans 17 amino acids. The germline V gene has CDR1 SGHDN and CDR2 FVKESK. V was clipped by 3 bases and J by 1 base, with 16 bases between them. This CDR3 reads CASSQTFLDASNQPQHF. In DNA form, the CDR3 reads TGTGCCAGCAGCCAGACGTTCTTGGACGCCAGCAATCAGCCCCAGCATTTT.

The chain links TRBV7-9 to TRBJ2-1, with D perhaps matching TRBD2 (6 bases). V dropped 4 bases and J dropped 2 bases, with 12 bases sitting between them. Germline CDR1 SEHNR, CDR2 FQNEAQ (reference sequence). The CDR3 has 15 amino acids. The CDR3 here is CASSSLATPYNEQFF. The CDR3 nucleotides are TGTGCCAGCAGCTCGCTAGCGACCCCCTACAATGAGCAGTTCTTC.

For the CDR3, the DNA is TGTGCCAGCTCACCACCTAGGACTCTATATGGCTACACCTTC. This encodes CASSPPRTLYGYTF. V gene TRBV18 combines with J gene TRBJ1-2; D gene unclear. The CDR3 runs to 14 residues. Germline V gene sequence: CDR1 KGHSH, CDR2 LQKENI. Trimming left V 0 bases short and J 5 bases short, with 10 bases between.

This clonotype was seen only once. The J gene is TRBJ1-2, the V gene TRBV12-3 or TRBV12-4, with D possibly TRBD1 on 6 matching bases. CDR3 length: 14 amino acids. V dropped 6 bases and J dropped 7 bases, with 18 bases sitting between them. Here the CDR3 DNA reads TGTGCCAGCAGCCCCCAGGAGGGGGTCGGTGGCTACACCTTC. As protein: CASSPQEGVGGYTF.

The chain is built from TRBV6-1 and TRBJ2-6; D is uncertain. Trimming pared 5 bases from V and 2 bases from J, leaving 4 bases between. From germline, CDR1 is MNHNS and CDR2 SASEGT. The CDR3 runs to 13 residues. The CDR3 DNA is TGTGCCAGCAGTCCCGCTGGGGCCAACGTCCTGACTTTC. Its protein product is CASSPAGANVLTF.

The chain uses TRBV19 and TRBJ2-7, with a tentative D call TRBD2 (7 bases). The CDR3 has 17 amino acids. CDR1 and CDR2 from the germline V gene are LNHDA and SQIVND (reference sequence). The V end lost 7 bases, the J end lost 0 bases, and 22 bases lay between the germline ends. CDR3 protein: CASKLRAAGHFSYEQYF. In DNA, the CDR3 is TGTGCCAGTAAGTTAAGGGCAGCGGGACATTTCTCCTACGAGCAGTACTTC.

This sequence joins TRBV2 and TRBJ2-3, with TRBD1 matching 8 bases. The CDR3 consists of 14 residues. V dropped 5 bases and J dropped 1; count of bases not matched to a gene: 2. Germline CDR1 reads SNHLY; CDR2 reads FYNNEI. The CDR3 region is CASSQTGGTDTQYF. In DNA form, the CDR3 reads TGTGCCAGCAGTCAGACAGGGGGCACAGATACGCAGTATTTT.

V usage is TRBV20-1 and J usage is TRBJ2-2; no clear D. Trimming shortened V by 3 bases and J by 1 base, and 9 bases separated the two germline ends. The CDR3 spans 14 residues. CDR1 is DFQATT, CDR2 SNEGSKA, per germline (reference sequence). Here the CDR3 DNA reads TGCAGTGCTAGTCTTCCTAAGAACACCGGGGAGCTGTTTTTT. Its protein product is CSASLPKNTGELFF.

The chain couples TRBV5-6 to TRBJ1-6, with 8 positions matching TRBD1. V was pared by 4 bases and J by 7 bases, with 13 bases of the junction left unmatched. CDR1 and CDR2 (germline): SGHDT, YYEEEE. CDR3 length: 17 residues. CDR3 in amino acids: CASSPGAGGRQNSPLHF. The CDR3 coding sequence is TGTGCCAGCAGCCCTGGGGCAGGGGGCCGACAAAATTCACCCCTCCACTTT.